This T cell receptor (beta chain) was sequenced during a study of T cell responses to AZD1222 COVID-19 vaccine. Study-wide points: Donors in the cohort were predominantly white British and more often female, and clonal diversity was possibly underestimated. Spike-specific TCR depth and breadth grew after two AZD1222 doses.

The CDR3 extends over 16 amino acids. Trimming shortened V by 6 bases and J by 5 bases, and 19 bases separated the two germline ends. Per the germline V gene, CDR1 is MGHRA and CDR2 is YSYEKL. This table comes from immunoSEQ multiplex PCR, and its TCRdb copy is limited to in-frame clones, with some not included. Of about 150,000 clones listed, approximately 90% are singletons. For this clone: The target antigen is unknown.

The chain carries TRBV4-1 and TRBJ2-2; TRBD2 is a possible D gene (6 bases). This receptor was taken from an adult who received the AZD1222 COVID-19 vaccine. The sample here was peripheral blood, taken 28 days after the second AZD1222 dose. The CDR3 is CASRPWGERLTGELFF. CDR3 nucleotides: TGCGCCAGCAGACCATGGGGGGAGAGGTTGACCGGGGAGCTGTTTTTT.